This T cell receptor (beta chain) was recovered during a study of cytomegalovirus exposure and HLA in healthy donors. Primers included in the PCR were 60 Vbeta and 13 Jbeta primers. Using immunoSEQ multiplex PCR, the repertoire was profiled, and TCRdb retains in-frame clones only, with some absent. This table has 150,000 to 200,000 clones, about 75% appearing once. V was trimmed by 1 base and J by 6 bases, leaving 13 bases between them. Germline V lookup: CDR1 MNHNS, CDR2 SASEGT. The CDR3 contains 15 residues. The source is a male donor in good health and CMV-seronegative. Sequencing used PBMCs. V usage is TRBV6-1 and J usage is TRBJ1-5, with D possibly matching TRBD1 (6 bases). Here the CDR3 DNA reads TGTGCCAGCAGTGAAGGAGGGCAGGGGTTTCAGCCCCAGCATTTT. Protein: CASSEGGQGFQPQHF.